This T cell receptor beta chain derives from a study of OX40 agonist ivuxolimab in advanced cancers. Study in general: Patients receiving dose escalation had hepatocellular carcinoma, melanoma, renal cell or head and neck cancer.

Repertoires were generated with immunoSEQ multiplex PCR, while TCRdb's copy carries only in-frame clones and drops some. The profile covers about 68,000 clones, with 86% appearing a single time and under 7.5% taken by the ten largest. Overall study results and limits: At doses 0.1 to 3.0 mg/kg, CD4+ and CD8+ clones expanded.

V shed 5 bases, J shed 2 bases, and the junction held 10 bases outside the gene matches. Germline CDR1 and CDR2: KGHSH and LQKENI. This CDR3 is 16 amino acids long. A word on this clone: What it binds is unknown.

Prior autoimmune disease or systemic immunosuppression barred patients. The clonotype was recovered from an adult with an advanced solid tumor such as melanoma, head and neck, liver or kidney cancer. J is TRBJ2-3 and V is TRBV18; the match to TRBD1 covers 7 bases. Sequenced here: CD4+ or CD8+ T cells sorted from blood, sampled in a trial of the OX40 agonist ivuxolimab. The CDR3 sequence: CASSRGPGVLTDTQYF. As DNA, the CDR3 is TGTGCCAGCTCAAGGGGGCCGGGTGTCCTCACAGATACGCAGTATTTT.